The T cell receptor beta chain described here comes from a study of response to subunit inactivated influenza vaccine. Study conclusions and caveats: It was suggested by the authors that few new T cells are recruited by each seasonal influenza vaccination.

This clonotype was counted many times. Its antigen is as yet unknown. TCRdb called the RT-PCR reads again in MiXCR, with one record for every CDR3 protein. This sample yields under 550,000 distinct CDR3 sequences, of which 7.6% are seen a single time; under 15% belongs to the top ten. Deletions cut 0 bases from V and 2 bases from J, with 7 bases between. Looked up from germline, CDR1 is SQVTM and CDR2 is ANQGSEA. The CDR3 extends over 13 amino acids. The material sequenced was PBMCs from blood, taken approximately 25 months after vaccination. The receptor was isolated from a man aged 45 to 75 who received an inactivated influenza vaccine. The chain combines TRBV29-1 with TRBJ1-2; a weak D match, TRBD1 (5 bases). The CDR3: CSVEDPGNYGYTF. The DNA for the CDR3 is TGCAGCGTTGAAGATCCAGGGAACTATGGCTACACCTTC.